This T cell receptor beta chain emerged from a study of blood T cells in healthy people across ages. The table lists this clonotype with a few counts. The junction differs from germline at one of its ends, possibly a read error. Together with a sample-barcoded 5' primer, a J-beta primer mix was included in a second PCR lasting about 7 to 12 cycles. Unique molecular identifiers of 12 random nucleotides labeled each cDNA. MiXCR, applied by TCRdb to the 5' RACE reads, yields one record per CDR3 protein. The sample records 1,800,000 or so distinct CDR3 sequences, about 39% being singletons. CDR3 size: 16 residues. Germline values: CDR1 SGHRS, CDR2 YFSETQ.

Sequencing was done on a sample of blood. The V call is TRBV5-1, the J call TRBJ2-7; D assignment may be TRBD1 or TRBD2 (5 bases each). This TCR came from a human donor in good health. The CDR3 loop is CASSSSSRDGAYKQYF. In DNA form, the CDR3 reads TGCGCCAGCAGCTCCTCCTCCCGGGACGGGGCCTACAAGCAGTACTTC.